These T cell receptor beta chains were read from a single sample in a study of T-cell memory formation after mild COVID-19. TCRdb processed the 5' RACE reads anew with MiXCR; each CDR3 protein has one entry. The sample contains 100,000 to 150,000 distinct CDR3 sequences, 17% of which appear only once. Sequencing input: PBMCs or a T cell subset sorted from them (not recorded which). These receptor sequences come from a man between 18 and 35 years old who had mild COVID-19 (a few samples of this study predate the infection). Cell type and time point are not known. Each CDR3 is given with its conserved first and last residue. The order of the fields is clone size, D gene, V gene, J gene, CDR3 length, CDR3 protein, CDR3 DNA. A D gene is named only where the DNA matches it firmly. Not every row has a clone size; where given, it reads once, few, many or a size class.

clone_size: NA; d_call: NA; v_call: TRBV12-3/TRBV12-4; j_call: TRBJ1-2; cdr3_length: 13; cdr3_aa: CASTLGVLYGYTF; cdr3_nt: TGTGCCAGCACCCTGGGGGTCCTCTATGGCTACACCTTC
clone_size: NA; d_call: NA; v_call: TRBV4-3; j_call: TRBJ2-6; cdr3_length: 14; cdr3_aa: CASSQPGGANVLTF; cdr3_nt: TGCGCCAGCAGCCAGCCGGGGGGGGCCAACGTCCTGACTTTC
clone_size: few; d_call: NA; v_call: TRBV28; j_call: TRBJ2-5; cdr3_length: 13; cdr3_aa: CASSLRTASTQYF; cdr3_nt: TGTGCCAGCAGTTTACGAACGGCGTCCACCCAGTACTTC
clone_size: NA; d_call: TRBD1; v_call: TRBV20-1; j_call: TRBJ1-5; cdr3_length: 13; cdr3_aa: CSGRTGGNQPQHF; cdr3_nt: TGCAGCGGGAGGACAGGGGGAAACCAGCCCCAGCATTTT
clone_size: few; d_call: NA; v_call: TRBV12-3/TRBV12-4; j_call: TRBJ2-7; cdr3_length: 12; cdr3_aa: CASSYIFYEQYF; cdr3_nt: TGTGCCAGCAGCTACATCTTTTACGAGCAGTACTTC
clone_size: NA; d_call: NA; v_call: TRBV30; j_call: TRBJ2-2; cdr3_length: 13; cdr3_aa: CAWSLQDPGELFF; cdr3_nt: TGTGCCTGGAGTCTACAGGACCCCGGGGAGCTGTTTTTT
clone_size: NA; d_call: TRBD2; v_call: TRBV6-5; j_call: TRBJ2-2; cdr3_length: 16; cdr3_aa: CASSWLAGLNTGELFF; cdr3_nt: TGTGCCAGCAGTTGGTTAGCGGGGCTCAACACCGGGGAGCTGTTTTTT
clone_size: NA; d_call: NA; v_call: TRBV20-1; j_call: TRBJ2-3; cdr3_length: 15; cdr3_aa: CSARGWDVGTDTQYF; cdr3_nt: TGCAGTGCTAGAGGGTGGGACGTAGGCACAGATACGCAGTATTTT
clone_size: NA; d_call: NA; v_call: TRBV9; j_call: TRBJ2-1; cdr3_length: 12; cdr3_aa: CASSVGGQGQFF; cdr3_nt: TGTGCCAGCAGCGTCGGAGGTCAGGGGCAGTTCTTC
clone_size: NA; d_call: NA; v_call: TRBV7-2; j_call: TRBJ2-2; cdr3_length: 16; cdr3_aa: CASSQNNDRRAGELFF; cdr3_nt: TGTGCCAGCAGCCAAAATAACGACAGGAGAGCCGGGGAGCTGTTTTTT
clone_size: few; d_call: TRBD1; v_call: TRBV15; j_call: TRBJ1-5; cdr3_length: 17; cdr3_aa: CATSIGFTGEGNQPQHF; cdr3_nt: TGTGCCACCAGCATCGGATTTACAGGGGAAGGCAATCAGCCCCAGCATTTT